The rows below give T cell receptor beta chains drawn from one sample of a study of breast tumors, draining lymph nodes, adjacent tissues. TCRdb processed the multiplex PCR reads anew with MiXCR; each CDR3 protein has one entry. The top ten clones hold 4% to 4.5% of a sample with 200,000 or so distinct CDR3 sequences, roughly 31% of them seen once. The sequenced sample was axillary lymph node tissue. The source of these receptors is a female donor with breast cancer. Some clones in this sample may be carry-over from other donors' samples. Both conserved end residues are trimmed from each CDR3. The D gene is left open where the match is weak. Rows give clone size only sometimes, using once, few, many, or a class for an expanded clone.

>TRBJ2-5|TRBV20-1|many|NA
SAISGTMYQETQY
>TRBJ2-7|TRBV11-3|many|NA
ASSLRERPYEQY
>TRBJ2-5|TRBV7-3|NA|TRBD1
ASSLADRSETQY
>TRBJ1-4|TRBV20-1|NA|NA
SARYGRRPGNTNEKLF
>TRBJ1-1|TRBV7-8|few|TRBD1
ASSLALRQGAVYTEAF
>TRBJ2-2|TRBV13|many|NA
ASSSQTGAGTGELF
>TRBJ2-7|TRBV10-3|many|NA
ATRQPVLGEQY
>TRBJ2-1|TRBV6-1|NA|TRBD1
ASPPRTGGIEQF
>TRBJ2-7|TRBV6-6|many|NA
ASRGNRDNYEQY
>TRBJ2-7|TRBV6-2/TRBV6-3|many|TRBD1
ASNPPGQGLYEQY
>TRBJ2-5|TRBV10-2|many|NA
ASSESLGVLVGSQY
>TRBJ1-2|TRBV7-9|many|NA
ASSLGGGGANYGYT
>TRBJ2-7|TRBV7-8|NA|TRBD2
ASSSKAGGGYEQY
>TRBJ2-1|TRBV3-1|many|NA
ASSQTAVNEQF
>TRBJ2-5|TRBV20-1|many|NA
SASDRINIQETQY
>TRBJ2-2|TRBV28|NA|TRBD2
ASSWSGTTGELF
>TRBJ2-5|TRBV20-1|NA|TRBD2
SAPARGDHETQY
>TRBJ1-3|TRBV7-8|many|NA
ASSSNLGRTGNTIY
>TRBJ1-2|TRBV20-1|many|NA
SARQVGRRGSGYT
>TRBJ2-5|TRBV24-1|NA|TRBD2
ATSDLAPRLAGEETQY
>TRBJ2-3|TRBV6-1|NA|TRBD2
ASSARAGVKDTQY
>TRBJ1-1|TRBV5-8|NA|NA
ASSLSTANTEAF
>TRBJ2-4|TRBV7-9|NA|NA
ASSLVPGQPDIQH
>TRBJ1-1|TRBV6-1|NA|NA
ASSESWNTEAF
>TRBJ1-3|TRBV29-1|NA|NA
SQDRTIRGNTIY
>TRBJ2-1|TRBV29-1|many|TRBD1
SVVTGGRNEQF
>TRBJ2-7|TRBV6-1|NA|NA
ASSHTRLREQY
>TRBJ2-3|TRBV9|NA|TRBD2
ASSGHSGNGTDTQY
>TRBJ2-3|TRBV4-3|many|NA
ASSQALQRGVDTQY
>TRBJ2-7|TRBV6-6|NA|NA
ASSHSDYASYEQY
>TRBJ1-2|TRBV3-1|few|TRBD1
ASSLLDRGQNGYT
>TRBJ2-1|TRBV2|NA|NA
ASRGASGYNERF
>TRBJ2-7|TRBV11-2|NA|NA
ASSLLGTPPYEQY
>TRBJ1-3|TRBV15|many|NA
ATSRVGAGDTIY
>TRBJ1-2|TRBV20-1|many|TRBD1
SARGQGLGRGLGYT
>TRBJ2-2|TRBV9|many|NA
ASSVGPLSNTGELF
>TRBJ1-1|TRBV5-4|NA|NA
ASIGLGNEAF
>TRBJ2-3|TRBV20-1|NA|TRBD2
SARDEGLAGGEQY
>TRBJ2-3|TRBV7-2|many|NA
ASSYDGLDTQY
>TRBJ1-2|TRBV12-3/TRBV12-4|many|NA
ASSLGVSGNYGYT
>TRBJ2-7|TRBV10-3|many|TRBD2
AISELAGGSGEQY
>TRBJ2-5|TRBV2|many|TRBD2
ASRGGTSGLLRLVVRETQY
>TRBJ2-7|TRBV11-2|NA|NA
ASSLGHGSSYEQY
>TRBJ1-6|TRBV4-1|many|NA
ASSQYPRDRANSPLH
>TRBJ2-1|TRBV19|many|TRBD2
ASSTSGNEQF
>TRBJ1-2|TRBV13|once|NA
ASNRLGGLDYGYT
>TRBJ2-5|TRBV4-1|many|NA
ASSQEFLVSGKETQY
>TRBJ2-7|TRBV19|many|TRBD1
ASSRQGGVYEQY
>TRBJ2-7|TRBV11-2|many|NA
ASTSRGDHEQY
>TRBJ2-5|TRBV10-3|many|NA
AISEGGSKTKETQY